The 5 T cell receptor beta chains listed next were all sequenced from one sample in a study of cytomegalovirus exposure and HLA in healthy donors. The PCR had 60 Vbeta and 13 Jbeta primers. Sequencing used immunoSEQ multiplex PCR; TCRdb keeps in-frame clones, though not all of them. The sample has 150,000 to 200,000 clones, around 74% seen once. The sample was PBMCs. These receptor sequences come from a female donor in good health and CMV-seronegative.

This clone was recorded a few times. This sequence joins TRBV4-2 and TRBJ2-1; D is perhaps TRBD2 (5 bases). Trimming took 4 bases from V and 5 from J, leaving 21 bases between them. Germline CDR1 is LGHNA and CDR2 is YNFKEQ. The CDR3 consists of 17 residues. DNA for the CDR3: TGTGCCAGCAGCCCGGCAGTGTTGCAGCGGCAACACAATGAGCAGTTCTTC. This codes for CASSPAVLQRQHNEQFF.

The chain joins TRBV19 to TRBJ2-3, with 11 nucleotides matching TRBD2. The CDR3 totals 14 residues. CDR1 and CDR2 (germline): LNHDA, SQIVND (reference sequence). Trimming at V came to 6 bases and at J to 4 bases, leaving 3 bases not matched to a gene. CDR3 protein: CASRKLAGADTQYF. CDR3 sequence (DNA): TGTGCCAGTAGGAAACTAGCGGGAGCAGATACGCAGTATTTT.

The chain recombines TRBV28 with TRBJ1-2; the D is unclear. The CDR3 has 16 amino acids. Germline CDR1 and CDR2: MDHEN and SYDVKM. Trimming shortened V by 6 bases and J by 2 bases, and 19 bases separated the two germline ends. In DNA, the CDR3 is TGTGCCAGCAGCCCGAGGAATTTCCTAAGGAACTATGGCTACACCTTC. It translates to CASSPRNFLRNYGYTF.

This chain uses TRBV18 with TRBJ1-3; 11 bases align to TRBD1. CDR1 is KGHSH and CDR2 is LQKENI in the germline V gene. The length of the CDR3 is 17 residues. The V gene end was trimmed by 0 bases and the J gene end by 0 bases; junction bases not matched to a gene: 1. The CDR3 DNA reads as TGTGCCAGCTCACCACCGGACAGGGGGCCCTCTGGAAACACCATATATTTT. This gives the protein CASSPPDRGPSGNTIYF.

The gene calls are TRBV5-6 and TRBJ2-7; D perhaps matches TRBD1 (5 bases). The CDR3 has 14 residues. Trimming left V 4 bases short and J 6 bases short, with 17 bases between. Per germline, CDR1 SGHDT and CDR2 YYEEEE. CDR3 nucleotides: TGTGCCAGCAGCATCAGGACAATCCTTGGCGAGCAGTACTTC. The encoded protein is CASSIRTILGEQYF.